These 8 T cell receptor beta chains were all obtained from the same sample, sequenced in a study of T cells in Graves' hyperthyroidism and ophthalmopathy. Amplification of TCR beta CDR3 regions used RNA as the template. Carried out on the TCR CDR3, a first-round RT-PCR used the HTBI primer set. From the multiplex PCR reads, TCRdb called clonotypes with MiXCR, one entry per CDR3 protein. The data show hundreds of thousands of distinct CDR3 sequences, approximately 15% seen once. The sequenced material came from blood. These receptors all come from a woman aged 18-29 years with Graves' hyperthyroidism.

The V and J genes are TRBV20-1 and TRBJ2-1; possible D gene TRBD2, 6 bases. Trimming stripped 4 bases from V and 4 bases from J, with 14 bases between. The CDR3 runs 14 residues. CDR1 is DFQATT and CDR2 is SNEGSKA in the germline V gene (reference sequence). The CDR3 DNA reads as TGCAGTGCTAAAGCGGCGGGACCTTACAATGAGCAGTTCTTC. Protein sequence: CSAKAAGPYNEQFF.

The CDR3 DNA sequence: TGCGCCAGCAGCTTGGGAATTGGACCTTCGAGGGGGGAGACCCAGTACTTC. Translated, it gives CASSLGIGPSRGETQYF. This sequence joins TRBV5-1 and TRBJ2-5; perhaps TRBD1 as D (6 bases). CDR1 and CDR2 (germline): SGHRS, YFSETQ. The CDR3 is 17 amino acids. V was pared by 0 bases and J by 5 bases, with 20 bases between.

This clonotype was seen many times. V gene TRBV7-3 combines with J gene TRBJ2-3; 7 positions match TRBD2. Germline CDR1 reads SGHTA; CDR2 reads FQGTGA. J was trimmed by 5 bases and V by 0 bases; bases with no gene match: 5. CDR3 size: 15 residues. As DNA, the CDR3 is TGTGCCAGCAGCTTAACAGGGAGGGAGGAAGATACGCAGTATTTT. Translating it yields CASSLTGREEDTQYF.

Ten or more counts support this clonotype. CDR3 sequence: CASSFRAANPSGNTIYF. CDR3 sequence (DNA): TGTGCCAGCAGTTTCCGGGCCGCAAATCCTTCTGGAAACACCATATATTTT. The chain joins TRBV12-3 or TRBV12-4 to TRBJ1-3, with D unresolved. This CDR3 is built from 17 residues. The V and J ends lost 3 bases and 1 base respectively, with 16 bases between them.

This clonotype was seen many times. CDR3 DNA: TGTGCCAGCAGCTTAGTAAGGGGGCCCTACGAGCAGTACTTC. Amino acids: CASSLVRGPYEQYF. This chain uses TRBV11-2 with TRBJ2-7, with TRBD1 matching 7 bases. The CDR3 totals 14 residues. V shed 1 base, J shed 2 bases, and the junction held 2 bases outside the gene matches. CDR1 is SGHAT, CDR2 FQNNGV, per germline.

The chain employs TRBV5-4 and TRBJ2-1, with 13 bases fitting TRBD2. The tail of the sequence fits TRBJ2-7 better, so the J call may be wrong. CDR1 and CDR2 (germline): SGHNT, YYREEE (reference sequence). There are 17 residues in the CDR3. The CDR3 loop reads CASSLGTSGSSYNEQYF. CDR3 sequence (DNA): TGTGCCAGCAGCTTGGGGACTAGCGGGAGTTCCTACAATGAGCAGTACTTC.

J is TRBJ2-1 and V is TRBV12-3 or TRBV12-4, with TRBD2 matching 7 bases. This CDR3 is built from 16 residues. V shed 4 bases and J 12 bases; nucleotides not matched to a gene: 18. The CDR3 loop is CASSSQFSGPSLLQFF. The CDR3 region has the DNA TGTGCCAGCAGTTCCCAATTTAGCGGGCCCTCCCTATTGCAGTTCTTC.

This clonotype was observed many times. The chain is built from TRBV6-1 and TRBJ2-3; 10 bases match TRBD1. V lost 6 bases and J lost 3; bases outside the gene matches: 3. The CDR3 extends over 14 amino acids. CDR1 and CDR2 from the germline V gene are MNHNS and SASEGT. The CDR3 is CASRRDRGTDTQYF. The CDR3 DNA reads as TGTGCCAGCAGACGGGACAGGGGAACAGATACGCAGTATTTT.